The present T cell receptor beta chain was sequenced within a study of blood T cell repertoires in COVID-19. Overall study context: Nucleic acid was either cDNA or gDNA, and it came from T cells, B-cell-depleted T cells, or PBMCs.

As processed by the authors: Reference gene primer amplification yielded estimated nucleated cell counts. Assay: immunoSEQ multiplex PCR; the TCRdb copy retains only in-frame clones and omits some. V, J and clone size were drawn from that table, and D and trimming were deduced from the DNA. The sample includes about 210,000 clones, 88% seen only once; the top ten take less than 2%. The length of the CDR3 is 13 residues. Germline V gene sequence: CDR1 SQVTM, CDR2 ANQGSEA. Trimming removed 5 bases from V and 3 bases from J; junction bases left unmatched: 6. This chain links TRBV29-1 with TRBJ1-2; TRBD1 aligns across 7 bases. The specimen sequenced was peripheral blood. The sequence came from a man in his 70s with acute or convalescent COVID-19. This CDR3 reads CSVPGQVDYGYTF. DNA of the CDR3: TGCAGCGTTCCCGGACAGGTGGACTATGGCTACACCTTC. The variable domain in full, with the rest retrieved from reference TRBV29-1 and TRBJ1-2, is SAVISQKPSRDICQRGTSLTIQCQVDSQVTMMFWYRQQPGQSLTLIATANQGSEATYESGFVIDKFPISRPNLTFSTLTVSNMSPEDSSIYLCSVPGQVDYGYTFGSGTRLTVV.